This T cell receptor beta chain was identified in a study of T-cell reconstitution after alpha-beta-depleted transplantation in children listed by TCRdb under 2016. At the level of the whole study: Using TCR repertoire profiling, the study quantitatively followed how T-cell immune reconstitution unfolded in children after TCRalphabeta/CD19-depleted allogeneic hematopoietic cell transplantation.

To prepare the library, PCR was applied. The instrument was an Illumina HiSeq 2500. TCR libraries were prepared with molecular barcoding, using unique molecular identifiers to normalize TCRbeta repertoire quantification. TCRdb trimmed public reads at Q25 via fastp, called clones via MiXCR and kept in-frame beta chains. Rows are combined by CDR3 protein, so each entry shows the most common genes and DNA. The sample table shows about 400,000 distinct CDR3 sequences, and around 20% are seen once. The leading ten clones occupy 3% to 4% of the sample. The CDR3 spans 15 residues, from the cysteine through the phenylalanine. Only the CDR3 region is kept as DNA, spanning 45 bases read in frame from base 1. CDR1 and CDR2 are read off the germline V gene (reference sequence) as LNHNV and YYDKDF. Between the V and J ends, shortened by 0 bases and 1 base respectively, the junction contains 9 bases. This clonotype was detected only once. Its antigen has not been determined. There are no base qualities to consult, and no much larger clone falls within one base. Evidence from a single read is weak.

This receptor was obtained from a human donor who donated a stem cell graft to a child with acute myeloid leukemia. The V gene is TRBV15 and the J gene is TRBJ2-5, with no D gene named confidently. The sequencing used PBMCs from the stem cell graft donor, collected from the stem cell graft. The CDR3: CATSRDAATQETQYF. The DNA sequence is given as TGTGCCACCAGCAGAGATGCGGCAACCCAAGAGACCCAGTACTTC.